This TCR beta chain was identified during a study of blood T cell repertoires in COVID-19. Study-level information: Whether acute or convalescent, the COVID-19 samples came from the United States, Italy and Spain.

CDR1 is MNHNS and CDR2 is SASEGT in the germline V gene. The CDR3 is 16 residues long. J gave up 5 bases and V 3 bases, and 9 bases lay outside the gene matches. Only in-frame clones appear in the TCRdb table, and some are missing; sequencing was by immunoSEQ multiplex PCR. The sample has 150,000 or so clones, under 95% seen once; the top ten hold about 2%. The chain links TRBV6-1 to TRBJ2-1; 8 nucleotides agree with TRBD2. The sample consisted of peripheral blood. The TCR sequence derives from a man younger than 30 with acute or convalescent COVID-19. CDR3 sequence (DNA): TGTGCCAGCAGTGAGGCTGGCGGGAGGTGGGACAATGAGCAGTTCTTC. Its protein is CASSEAGGRWDNEQFF.